What follows is one T cell receptor (beta chain) and its context. No antigen is known for it. This sample was included in a study of cytomegalovirus exposure and HLA in healthy donors. This PCR relied on a set of 60 Vbeta primers and 13 Jbeta primers. Profiling relied on immunoSEQ multiplex PCR, and the TCRdb table lists in-frame clones only, not all of them. The repertoire holds 150,000 to 200,000 clones, with around 75% as singletons. The germline V and J ends were trimmed by 4 bases and 7 bases, with 16 bases remaining between them. CDR1 is SEHNR and CDR2 is FQNEAQ in the germline V gene (reference sequence). The CDR3 consists of 14 residues. General study findings and limits: In the analysis, some V segments, TRBV6-2 and TRBV6-3 included, were excluded as indistinguishable. Earlier analysis yielded a pattern in which most TCR beta V segments were productive about 90% or about 30% of the time.

The TCR sequence derives from a woman aged 25 to 45 in good health and CMV-seronegative. The material sequenced was PBMCs. V usage is TRBV7-9 and J usage is TRBJ1-1, with D perhaps TRBD1 (6 bases). The CDR3 coding sequence is TGTGCCAGCAGCTCCCTGACAGGAATGGTTGAAGCTTTCTTT. Amino acid sequence: CASSSLTGMVEAFF.